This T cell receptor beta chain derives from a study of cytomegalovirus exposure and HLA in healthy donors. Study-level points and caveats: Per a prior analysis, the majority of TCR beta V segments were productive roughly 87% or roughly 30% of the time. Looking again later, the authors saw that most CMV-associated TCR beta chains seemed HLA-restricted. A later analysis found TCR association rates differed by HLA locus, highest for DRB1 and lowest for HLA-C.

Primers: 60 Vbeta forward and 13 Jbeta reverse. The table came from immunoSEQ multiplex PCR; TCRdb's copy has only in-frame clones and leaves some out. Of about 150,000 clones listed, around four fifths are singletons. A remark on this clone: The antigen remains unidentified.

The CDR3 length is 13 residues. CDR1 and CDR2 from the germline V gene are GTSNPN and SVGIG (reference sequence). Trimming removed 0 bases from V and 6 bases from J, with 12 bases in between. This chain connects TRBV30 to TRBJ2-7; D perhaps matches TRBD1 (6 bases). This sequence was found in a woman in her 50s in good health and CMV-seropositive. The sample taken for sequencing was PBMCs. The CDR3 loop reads CAWSVGGASEQYF. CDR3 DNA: TGTGCCTGGAGTGTAGGGGGAGCTTCCGAGCAGTACTTC. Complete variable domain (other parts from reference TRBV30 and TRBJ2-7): SQTIHQWPATLVQPVGSPLSLECTVEGTSNPNLYWYRQAAGRGLQLLFYSVGIGQISSEVPQNLSASRPQDRQFILSSKKLLLSDSGFYLCAWSVGGASEQYFGPGTRLTVT.